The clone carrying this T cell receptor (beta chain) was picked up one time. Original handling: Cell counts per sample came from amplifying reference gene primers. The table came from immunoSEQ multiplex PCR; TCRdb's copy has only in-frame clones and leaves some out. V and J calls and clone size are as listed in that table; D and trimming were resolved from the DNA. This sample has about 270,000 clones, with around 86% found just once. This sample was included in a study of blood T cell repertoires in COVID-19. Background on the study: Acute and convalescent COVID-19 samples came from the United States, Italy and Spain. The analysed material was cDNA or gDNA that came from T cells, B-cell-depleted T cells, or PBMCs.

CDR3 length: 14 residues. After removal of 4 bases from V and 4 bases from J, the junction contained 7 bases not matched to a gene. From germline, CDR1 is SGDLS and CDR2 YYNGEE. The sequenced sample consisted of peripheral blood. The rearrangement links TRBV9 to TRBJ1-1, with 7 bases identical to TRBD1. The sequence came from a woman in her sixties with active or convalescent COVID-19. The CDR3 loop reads CASSTGDGGTEAFF. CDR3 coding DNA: TGTGCCAGCAGCACAGGGGACGGGGGCACTGAAGCTTTCTTT.